This is a list of T cell receptor beta chains from one sample in a study of CD8 T cell repertoires and HIV-1 epitope variants. What these receptors recognize is not known. Data came from immunoSEQ multiplex PCR; TCRdb stores just in-frame clones and leaves some out. The sample includes under 4,000 clones, approximately 71% seen only once; the top ten take around 40%. The sequencing input was cultured CD8+ T cells derived from PBMCs. Source of these receptors: a male donor with HIV. Each CDR3 is given with its conserved first and last residue. D genes are given only for firm matches. Clone sizes are given selectively: once, few, many, or a class where the clone is expanded.

clone size	D gene	J gene	V gene	CDR3 DNA	CDR3 protein
few	-	TRBJ2-7	TRBV6-5	TGTGCCAGCAGTTACTTCGGGGCCTACGAGCAGTACTTC	CASSYFGAYEQYF
-	TRBD2	TRBJ2-3	TRBV28	TGTGCCAGCAGTTCCTCGACTAGCGGGGGCCTCTACCTCACAGATACGCAGTATTTT	CASSSSTSGGLYLTDTQYF
-	-	TRBJ2-2	TRBV7-9	TGTGCCAGCAGCCCAGCAGAAGCGAACACCGGGGAGCTGTTTTTT	CASSPAEANTGELFF
-	-	TRBJ2-7	TRBV4-1	TGCGCCAGCAGCCAAGATTCGAGTTCCCCCTACGAGCAGTACTTC	CASSQDSSSPYEQYF
few	-	TRBJ1-1	TRBV11-1	TGTGCCAGCAGCCCCCAGGCGATCCCGAACACTGAAGCTTTCTTT	CASSPQAIPNTEAFF
few	-	TRBJ2-2	TRBV7-9	TGTGCCAGCAGCTGGACTCCGAGCACCGGGGAGCTGTTTTTT	CASSWTPSTGELFF
-	-	TRBJ2-7	TRBV11-2	TGTGCCAGCAGCCTAATGGAGGGAGAGCAGTACTTC	CASSLMEGEQYF
once	TRBD1	TRBJ1-6	TRBV2	TGTGCCAGCAGTGGGGTGCCCGGGACAGAGAATTCACCCCTCCACTTT	CASSGVPGTENSPLHF
medium-sized	-	TRBJ2-7	TRBV28	TGTGCCAGCAGTCCCCGACTGGGCGACCTCTACGAGCAGTACTTC	CASSPRLGDLYEQYF
-	-	TRBJ2-7	TRBV6-5	TGTGCCAGCAGTTACGATCGGAGGGCCTACGAGCAGTACTTC	CASSYDRRAYEQYF
-	TRBD1	TRBJ2-7	TRBV5-8	TGTGCCAGCAGCCGGGACAGGGGCTACGAGCAGTACTTC	CASSRDRGYEQYF
few	-	TRBJ2-6	TRBV5-6	TGTGCCAGCAGACTTGGGATAAGTGGGGCCAACGTCCTGACTTTC	CASRLGISGANVLTF
few	TRBD1	TRBJ2-7	TRBV11-2	TGTGCCAGCAGCGACGGACAGGGGTTCGGGTCCTACGAGCAGTACTTC	CASSDGQGFGSYEQYF
-	-	TRBJ2-3	TRBV23-1	TGCGCCAGCAGTCCTGGGACTTTTGAAGGGCATACGCAGTATTTT	CASSPGTFEGHTQYF
few	TRBD2	TRBJ2-5	TRBV6-6	TGTGCCAGCAGCCGAGCTTTGGGGGAGGGCCGTGAGACCCAGTACTTC	CASSRALGEGRETQYF
-	-	TRBJ1-3	TRBV9	TGTGCCAGCAGCGTAGTGGGGAACTCTGGAAACACCATATATTTT	CASSVVGNSGNTIYF
few	-	TRBJ1-5	TRBV7-2	TGTGCCAGCAGCTCGGAGGGCTATAGCAATCAGCCCCAGCATTTT	CASSSEGYSNQPQHF
-	-	TRBJ1-6	TRBV19	TGTGCCAGTACCGACACGGACCCGAATAATTCACCCCTCCACTTT	CASTDTDPNNSPLHF
few	-	TRBJ1-2	TRBV21-1	TGTGCCAGCAGCAAACCCCTGGGCTTATACACCTTC	CASSKPLGLYTF
few	-	TRBJ1-5	TRBV28	TGTGCCAGCAGTCGGACCGGTTTGGGCAATCAGCCCCAGCATTTT	CASSRTGLGNQPQHF
-	TRBD1	TRBJ1-3	TRBV27	TGTGCCAGCAGTCAAACCGGGACAGCTGGAAACACCATATATTTT	CASSQTGTAGNTIYF
few	-	TRBJ1-5	TRBV6-1	TGTGCCAGCAGCGTAGACACCGACAACTATCAGCCCCAGCATTTT	CASSVDTDNYQPQHF
-	-	TRBJ2-7	TRBV2	TGTGCCAGCAGTGACCCAGGACGCGGGGTTGGAGAGCAGTACTTC	CASSDPGRGVGEQYF
-	-	TRBJ1-1	TRBV28	TGTGCCAGCAGTTTACAGACCGAAGCTTTCTTT	CASSLQTEAFF
once	TRBD2	TRBJ2-3	TRBV7-3	TGTGCCAGCAGCTTTAGCGGGGGGGCAGATACGCAGTATTTT	CASSFSGGADTQYF
-	-	TRBJ1-1	TRBV6-6	TGTGCCAGCAGTTACGGGCTAGGCGGGGTCGAAGCTTTCTTT	CASSYGLGGVEAFF
-	-	TRBJ2-7	TRBV7-9	TGTGCCAGCAGCTCCGGGCGGGACAGCTACGAGCAGTACTTC	CASSSGRDSYEQYF
-	-	TRBJ1-1	TRBV11-3	TGTGCCAGCAGCTTAGAGGTGAACACTGAAGCTTTCTTT	CASSLEVNTEAFF
-	-	TRBJ2-7	TRBV6-5	TGTGCCAGCAGTTACACGCAACAGGGAAGTAGCGAGCAGTACTTC	CASSYTQQGSSEQYF
-	TRBD1	TRBJ1-5	TRBV27	TGTGCCAGCAGTCCCGACAGGGTGTACAATCAGCCCCAGCATTTT	CASSPDRVYNQPQHF
-	TRBD1	TRBJ1-2	TRBV7-2	TGTGCCAGCAGCTTAGATGGCACAGGGGGCTTCTATGGCTACACCTTC	CASSLDGTGGFYGYTF